This TCR beta chain was sequenced for a study of Graves' ophthalmopathy and Graves' hyperthyroidism. This clonotype appeared a few times. V lost 4 bases, J lost 0 bases, and 12 bases stayed unmatched. From germline, CDR1 is DFQATT and CDR2 SNEGSKA (reference sequence). The CDR3 is 17 residues long. Investigators amplified TCR beta CDR3 regions from RNA transcripts. Second-round multiplex PCR came after a first-round RT-PCR that employed HTBI primers. TCRdb recomputed calls from the multiplex PCR reads with MiXCR, one row per CDR3 protein. Among over a million distinct CDR3 sequences listed, roughly two fifths were seen once.

Material: peripheral blood or thyroid tissue (not recorded which). V and J are TRBV20-1 and TRBJ1-3, with 7 bases matching TRBD1. This receptor was obtained from an adult man with Graves' hyperthyroidism. CDR3 sequence: CSATRAQGVPSGNTIYF. Written as DNA, the CDR3 is TGCAGTGCTACTAGGGCCCAGGGGGTCCCCTCTGGAAACACCATATATTTT.